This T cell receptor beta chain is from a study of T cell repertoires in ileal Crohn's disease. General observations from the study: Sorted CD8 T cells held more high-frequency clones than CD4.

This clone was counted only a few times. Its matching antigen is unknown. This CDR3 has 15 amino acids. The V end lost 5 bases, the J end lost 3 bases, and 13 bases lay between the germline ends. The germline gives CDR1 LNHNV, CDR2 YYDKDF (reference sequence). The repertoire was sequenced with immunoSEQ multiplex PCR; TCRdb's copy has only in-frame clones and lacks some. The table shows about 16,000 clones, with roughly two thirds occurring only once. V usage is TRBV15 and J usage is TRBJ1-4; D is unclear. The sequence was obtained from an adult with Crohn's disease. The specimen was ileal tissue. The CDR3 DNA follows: TGTGCCACCAGCCGTACAGCGGTTTCTAATGAAAAACTGTTTTTT. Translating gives CATSRTAVSNEKLFF.